The source of this T cell receptor beta chain is a study of PD-1 blockade in classical Hodgkin lymphoma. After autologous stem cell transplantation all patients relapsed, and prior brentuximab vedotin exposure differed between cohorts. Profiled with immunoSEQ multiplex PCR; TCRdb holds only in-frame clones, not every one. The sample has tens of thousands of clones, about 85% seen once; the top ten hold roughly 15%. This CDR3 is built from 14 residues. V gave up 5 bases and J gave up 3 bases, with 12 bases separating them. Germline-derived CDR1 and CDR2 are MNHEY and SVGAGI. This chain joins TRBV6-5 and TRBJ2-3, with D possibly being TRBD1 or TRBD2 (6 bases each). Sequencing used peripheral blood mononuclear cells (PBMCs), obtained at baseline. This receptor was identified in a human donor with classical Hodgkin lymphoma. In nucleotides, the CDR3 is TGTGCCAGCAGTCTCCGGGGGCAAACAGATACGCAGTATTTT. Translated: CASSLRGQTDTQYF.